Each of the 9 T cell receptor beta chains below was sequenced from the same sample in a study of T-cell reconstitution after alpha-beta-depleted transplantation in children. Unique molecular identifiers were used to barcode this TCRbeta library. TCRdb processed the PCR reads anew with MiXCR; each CDR3 protein has one entry. The table has some 130,000 distinct CDR3 sequences, roughly 10% seen once. The input for sequencing was PBMCs, mostly from graft donor cells, taken 180 days after TCRalphabeta/CD19-depleted stem cell transplant. Receptors originate from a girl under three years old who had a stem cell transplant for combined immunodeficiency, so the T cells may come from the graft donor.

This clonotype came up a few times. The chain carries TRBV4-3 and TRBJ2-1; a weak D match, TRBD2 (6 bases). Trimming took off 2 bases at V and 4 bases at J, with 12 bases between the two ends. Germline V gives CDR1 LGHNA, CDR2 YSLEER. This CDR3 is 15 amino acids long. CDR3 bases: TGCGCCAGCAGCCAAAATCCGGGACTTTACAATGAGCAGTTCTTC. Amino acids: CASSQNPGLYNEQFF.

This chain joins TRBV6-2 or TRBV6-3 and TRBJ2-5; a possible D gene is TRBD1 (5 bases). CDR1 is MNHEY, CDR2 SVGEGT, per germline. The V gene lost 0 bases and the J gene lost 3 bases, with 26 bases spanning the gap. The CDR3 is 20 amino acids. As DNA, the CDR3 is TGTGCCAGCAGTTACTCGACACTCTACAGGAAAAGGGCAATCGAAGAGACCCAGTACTTC. It translates to CASSYSTLYRKRAIEETQYF.

In DNA, the CDR3 is TGTGCCAGCAGCTTAGATACAGGGATTTCGTCTTTCCACAATGAGCAGTTCTTC. Translating it yields CASSLDTGISSFHNEQFF. J is TRBJ2-1 and V is TRBV11-2; a weak D match, TRBD1 (6 bases). Trimming stripped 0 bases from V and 5 bases from J, with 20 bases between. The CDR3 runs 18 residues. Germline-derived CDR1 and CDR2 are SGHAT and FQNNGV.

Of note for this clonotype: At one of its ends the junction is not consistent with the germline gene, which may arise from a read error. This sequence joins TRBV5-5 and TRBJ2-5; D uncertain. Looked up from germline, CDR1 is SGHKS and CDR2 is YYEKEE (reference sequence). There are 14 residues in the CDR3. The CDR3: CSSSFFMIGETQYF. As DNA, the CDR3 is TGTTCCAGCAGCTTTTTTATGATAGGAGAGACCCAGTACTTC.

V and J are TRBV5-1 and TRBJ2-2, with D possibly TRBD2 on 5 matching bases. Per the germline V gene, CDR1 is SGHRS and CDR2 is YFSETQ. This CDR3 has 15 amino acids. The germline V and J ends were trimmed by 4 bases and 4 bases, with 14 bases remaining between them. This chain's CDR3 is CASSQPAGFTGELFF. CDR3 DNA: TGCGCCAGCAGCCAGCCCGCGGGCTTCACCGGGGAGCTGTTTTTT.

The CDR3 protein is CSARDFREANEQFF. The CDR3 DNA reads as TGCAGTGCTAGAGATTTCAGGGAGGCAAATGAGCAGTTCTTC. The J gene is TRBJ2-1, the V gene TRBV20-1; TRBD2 is a possible D gene (6 bases). The CDR3 has 14 residues. The V gene lost 0 bases and the J gene lost 7 bases, with 13 bases spanning the gap. Germline V gives CDR1 DFQATT, CDR2 SNEGSKA (reference sequence).

This clonotype appeared a few times. The rearrangement joins TRBV6-1 to TRBJ1-1, with D possibly matching TRBD1 (5 bases). The CDR3 is 14 amino acids. With 5 bases removed from V and 0 bases from J, the gap between germline ends came to 10 bases. Germline V CDR1 and CDR2: MNHNS, SASEGT. The CDR3 is CASSRDFMNTEAFF. CDR3 DNA sequence: TGTGCCAGCAGTAGGGACTTTATGAACACTGAAGCTTTCTTT.

A few counts support this clonotype. The CDR3 protein is CSARRERTQYF. CDR3 nucleotide sequence: TGCAGTGCTAGACGGGAGAGAACCCAGTACTTC. V and J are TRBV20-1 and TRBJ2-5; the D gene is possibly TRBD2 (6 bases). Trimming left V 2 bases short and J 8 bases short, with 9 bases between. There are 11 residues in the CDR3. Germline CDR1 reads DFQATT; CDR2 reads SNEGSKA (reference sequence).

The chain uses TRBV10-3 and TRBJ2-2, with 7 bases matching TRBD1. The junction had 7 bases not matched to a gene; V was cut back by 4 bases and J by 5 bases. The CDR3 loop spans 15 amino acids. From germline, CDR1 is ENHRY and CDR2 SYGVKD. CDR3 nucleotide sequence: TGTGCCATCAGTGTCGACAGGGCCCGGACCGGGGAGCTGTTTTTT. As protein: CAISVDRARTGELFF.